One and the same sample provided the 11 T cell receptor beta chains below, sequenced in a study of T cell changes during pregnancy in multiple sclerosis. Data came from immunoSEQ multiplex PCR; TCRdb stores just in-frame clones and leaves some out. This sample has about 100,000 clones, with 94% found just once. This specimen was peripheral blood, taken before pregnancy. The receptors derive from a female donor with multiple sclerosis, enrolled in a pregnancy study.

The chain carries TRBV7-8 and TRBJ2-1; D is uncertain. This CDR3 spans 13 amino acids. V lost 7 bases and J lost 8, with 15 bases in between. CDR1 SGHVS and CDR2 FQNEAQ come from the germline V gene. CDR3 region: CASTPGSWYEQFF. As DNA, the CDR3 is TGTGCCAGCACCCCCGGGTCGTGGTATGAGCAGTTCTTC.

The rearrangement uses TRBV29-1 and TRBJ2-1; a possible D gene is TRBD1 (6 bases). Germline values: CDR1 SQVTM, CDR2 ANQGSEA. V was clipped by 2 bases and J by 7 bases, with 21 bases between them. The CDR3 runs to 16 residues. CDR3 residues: CSVESRGTKGGNEQFF. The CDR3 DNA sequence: TGCAGCGTTGAATCTCGAGGAACCAAAGGGGGTAATGAGCAGTTCTTC.

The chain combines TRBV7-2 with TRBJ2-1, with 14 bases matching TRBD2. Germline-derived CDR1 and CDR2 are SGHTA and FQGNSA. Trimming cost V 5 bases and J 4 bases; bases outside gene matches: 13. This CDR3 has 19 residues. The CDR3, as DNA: TGTGCCAGCAGCATTAAACCAGGACTAGCGGGAGGACGGTACAATGAGCAGTTCTTC. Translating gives CASSIKPGLAGGRYNEQFF.

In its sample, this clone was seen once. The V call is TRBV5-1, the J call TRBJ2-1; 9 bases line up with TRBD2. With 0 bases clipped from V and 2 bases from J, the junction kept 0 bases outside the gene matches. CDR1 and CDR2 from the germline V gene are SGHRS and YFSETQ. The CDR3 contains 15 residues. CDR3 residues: CASSLVAGAYNEQFF. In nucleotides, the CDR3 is TGCGCCAGCAGCTTGGTAGCGGGAGCCTACAATGAGCAGTTCTTC.

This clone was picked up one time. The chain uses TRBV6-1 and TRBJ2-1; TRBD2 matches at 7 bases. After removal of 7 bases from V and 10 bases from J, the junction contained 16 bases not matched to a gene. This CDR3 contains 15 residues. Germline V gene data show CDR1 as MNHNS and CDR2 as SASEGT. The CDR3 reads CASTSRDYRGREQFF. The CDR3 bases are TGTGCCAGCACCTCCCGGGACTATAGGGGTCGGGAGCAGTTCTTC.

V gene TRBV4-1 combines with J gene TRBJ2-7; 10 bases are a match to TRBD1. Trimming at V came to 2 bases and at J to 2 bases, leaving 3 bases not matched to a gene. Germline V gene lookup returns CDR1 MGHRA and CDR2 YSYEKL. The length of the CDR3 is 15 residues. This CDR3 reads CASSQRDRGAYEQYF. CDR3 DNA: TGCGCCAGCAGCCAACGGGACAGGGGTGCCTACGAGCAGTACTTC.

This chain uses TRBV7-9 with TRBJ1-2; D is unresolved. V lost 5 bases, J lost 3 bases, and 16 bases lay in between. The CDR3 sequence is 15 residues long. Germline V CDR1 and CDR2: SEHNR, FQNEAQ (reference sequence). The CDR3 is CASSHPTSGHYGYTF. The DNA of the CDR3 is TGTGCCAGCAGCCACCCCACCTCGGGTCACTATGGCTACACCTTC. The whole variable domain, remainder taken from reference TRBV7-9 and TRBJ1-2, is DTGVSQNPRHKITKRGQNVTFRCDPISEHNRLYWYRQTLGQGPEFLTYFQNEAQLEKSRLLSDRFSAERPKGSFSTLEIQRTEQGDSAMYLCASSHPTSGHYGYTFGSGTRLTVV.

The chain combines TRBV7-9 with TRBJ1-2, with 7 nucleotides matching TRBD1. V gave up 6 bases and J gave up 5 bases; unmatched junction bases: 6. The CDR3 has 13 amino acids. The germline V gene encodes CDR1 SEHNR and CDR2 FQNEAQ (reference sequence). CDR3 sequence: CASSRQGGYGYTF. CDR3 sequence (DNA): TGTGCCAGCAGTAGACAGGGAGGTTATGGCTACACCTTC.

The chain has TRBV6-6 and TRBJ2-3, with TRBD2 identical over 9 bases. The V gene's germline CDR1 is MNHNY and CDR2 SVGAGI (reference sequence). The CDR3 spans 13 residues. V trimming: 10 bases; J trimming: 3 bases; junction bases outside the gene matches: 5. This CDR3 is CATKSGGTDTQYF. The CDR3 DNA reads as TGTGCCACCAAAAGCGGGGGGACAGATACGCAGTATTTT.

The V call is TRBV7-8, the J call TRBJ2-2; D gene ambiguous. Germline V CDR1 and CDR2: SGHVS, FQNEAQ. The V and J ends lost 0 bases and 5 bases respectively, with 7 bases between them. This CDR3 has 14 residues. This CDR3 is CASSLALKTGELFF. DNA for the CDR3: TGTGCCAGCAGCTTAGCACTTAAAACCGGGGAGCTGTTTTTT.

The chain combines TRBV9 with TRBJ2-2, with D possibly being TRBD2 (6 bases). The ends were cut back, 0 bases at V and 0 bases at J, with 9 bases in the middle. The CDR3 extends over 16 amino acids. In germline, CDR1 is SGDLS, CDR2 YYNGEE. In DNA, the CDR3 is TGTGCCAGCAGCGTAGGGGCTAGCGCGAACACCGGGGAGCTGTTTTTT. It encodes CASSVGASANTGELFF.